These 15 T cell receptor beta chains were all obtained from the same sample, sequenced in a study of blood T cell repertoires in COVID-19. The table came from immunoSEQ multiplex PCR; TCRdb's copy has only in-frame clones and leaves some out. The repertoire holds roughly 130,000 clones, 70% to 90% seen once, with 3% to 4% in the top ten. The specimen sequenced was peripheral blood. The origin of the receptors is a woman aged 55-75 years with acute or convalescent COVID-19.

The genes are TRBV25-1 and TRBJ2-1; D might be TRBD1 (6 bases). Trimming removed 1 base at V and 15 bases at J, with 16 bases between. In germline, CDR1 is MGHDK, CDR2 SYGVNS. This CDR3 is 13 amino acids long. Here the CDR3 reads CASSESPQGPGFF. In DNA form, the CDR3 reads TGTGCCAGCAGTGAATCCCCACAGGGCCCAGGGTTCTTC.

The V gene is TRBV19, the J gene TRBJ1-1; 7 bases map to TRBD1. The CDR3 totals 14 residues. The ends lost 6 bases at V and 0 bases at J; junction bases unmatched: 4. Looked up from germline, CDR1 is LNHDA and CDR2 is SQIVND (reference sequence). CDR3 residues: CASRAGTVNTEAFF. DNA for the CDR3: TGTGCCAGTAGGGCCGGGACAGTGAACACTGAAGCTTTCTTT.

The V and J genes are TRBV30 and TRBJ1-2; D gene uncertain. The CDR3 loop spans 13 amino acids. Trimming removed 3 bases from V and 4 bases from J, with 12 bases in between. Germline V lookup: CDR1 GTSNPN, CDR2 SVGIG (reference sequence). CDR3 nucleotide sequence: TGTGCCTGGAGCGTCGCAGGCAGCTATGGCTACACCTTC. Translating gives CAWSVAGSYGYTF.

This chain connects TRBV5-1 to TRBJ2-7; 7 positions agree with TRBD1. The CDR3 contains 17 residues. CDR1 SGHRS and CDR2 YFSETQ come from the germline V gene. V was clipped by 0 bases and J by 3 bases; unmatched bases: 12. DNA of the CDR3: TGCGCCAGCAGCTTGGCCTCTGCCGGGACAGCGAACTACGAGCAGTACTTC. Amino acid sequence: CASSLASAGTANYEQYF. The whole variable domain, filled in from reference TRBV5-1 and TRBJ2-7, reads KAGVTQTPRYLIKTRGQQVTLSCSPISGHRSVSWYQQTPGQGLQFLFEYFSETQRNKGNFPGRFSGRQFSNSRSEMNVSTLELGDSALYLCASSLASAGTANYEQYFGPGTRLTVT.

The chain couples TRBV6-2 or TRBV6-3 to TRBJ2-7; the D is unclear. Germline CDR1 MNHEY, CDR2 SVGEGT. Trimming stripped 3 bases from V and 5 bases from J, with 5 bases between. The length of the CDR3 is 11 residues. CDR3 loop: CASSYIDEQYV. The CDR3 nucleotides read TGTGCCAGCAGTTATATAGACGAGCAGTACGTC.

This clone was seen once. The chain has TRBV5-8 and TRBJ1-5; TRBD1 matches 10 bases. Germline CDR1 and CDR2: SGHTS and YDEGEE. V gave up 5 bases and J gave up 6 bases; unmatched junction bases: 11. The CDR3 contains 16 residues. The CDR3 region is CASRSAGTGDGQPQHF. For the CDR3, the DNA is TGTGCCAGCAGATCTGCCGGGACAGGGGATGGTCAGCCCCAGCATTTT. The entire variable domain, with the rest obtained from reference TRBV5-8 and TRBJ1-5, is as follows: EAGVTQSPTHLIKTRGQQATLRCSPISGHTSVYWYQQALGLGLQFLLWYDEGEERNRGNFPPRFSGRQFPNYSSELNVNALELEDSALYLCASRSAGTGDGQPQHFGDGTRLSIL.

In DNA form, the CDR3 reads TGCGCCAGCAGCCCCGGGACAGATTATCAGCCCCAGCATTTT. Amino acid sequence: CASSPGTDYQPQHF. The rearrangement links TRBV5-1 to TRBJ1-5; 7 bases map to TRBD1. CDR3 length: 14 amino acids. Germline V gene data show CDR1 as SGHRS and CDR2 as YFSETQ. With V trimmed by 4 bases and J by 5 bases, 6 bases remained unmatched. Complete variable domain (other parts from reference TRBV5-1 and TRBJ1-5): KAGVTQTPRYLIKTRGQQVTLSCSPISGHRSVSWYQQTPGQGLQFLFEYFSETQRNKGNFPGRFSGRQFSNSRSEMNVSTLELGDSALYLCASSPGTDYQPQHFGDGTRLSIL.

The chain employs TRBV5-4 and TRBJ1-2, with D maybe TRBD1 (6 bases). Trimming removed 4 bases from V and 1 base from J, with 14 bases in between. The length of the CDR3 is 15 residues. CDR1 SGHNT and CDR2 YYREEE come from the germline V gene (reference sequence). The CDR3 nucleotides are TGTGCCAGCAGCCCCGACAGGACTAGTAACTATGGCTACACCTTC. This translates into CASSPDRTSNYGYTF.

This clone was counted only a few times. The chain links TRBV11-2 to TRBJ2-1; tentative D call: TRBD1 (5 bases). V was pared by 4 bases and J by 2 bases, with 12 bases between. Germline V gives CDR1 SGHAT, CDR2 FQNNGV. The length of the CDR3 is 15 residues. The DNA for the CDR3 is TGTGCCAGCAGCTCCCCCGGACATACCTACAATGAGCAGTTCTTC. Protein product: CASSSPGHTYNEQFF.

This clone occurred a few times. J is TRBJ1-4 and V is TRBV12-1; TRBD1 reflects the table's D call only, with no check against the DNA. TRBV12-1 is flagged as a pseudogene. This CDR3 has 16 residues. CDR3 bases: TGTGCCAGCAGCTCTATGCCAGGGGCCACTAATGAAAAACTGTTTTTT. It codes for CASSSMPGATNEKLFF.

The chain uses TRBV6-1 and TRBJ1-1; D uncertain. This CDR3 contains 16 residues. Trimming stripped 0 bases from V and 4 bases from J, with 15 bases between. Germline CDR1 reads MNHNS; CDR2 reads SASEGT. DNA of the CDR3: TGTGCCAGCAGTGAAGCGCTTCGGGGTTATGGCACTGAAGCTTTCTTT. It translates to CASSEALRGYGTEAFF.

About this clone itself: The junction differs from germline at one of its ends, possibly a read error. The CDR3 is CASGLGAGVGQETQYF. Here the CDR3 DNA reads TGTGCCAGCGGTTTAGGAGCGGGGGTGGGACAAGAGACCCAGTACTTC. The V gene is TRBV28, the J gene TRBJ2-5; TRBD2 agrees at 8 bases. The length of the CDR3 is 16 residues. Germline values: CDR1 MDHEN, CDR2 SYDVKM.

Remarks on this clone: An end of the junction differs from the germline gene, which may be a read error. The rearrangement uses TRBV11-3 and TRBJ1-1; D possibly corresponds to TRBD1 (5 bases). CDR1 and CDR2 from the germline V gene are SGHNT and YENEEA. This CDR3 is 14 amino acids long. The DNA for the CDR3 is TGTGCCAGCAGCTTAGGTCCAGGGAACCCTGAAGCTTTCTTT. This translates into CASSLGPGNPEAFF.

The chain links TRBV6-2 or TRBV6-3 to TRBJ2-3; TRBD2 aligns across 15 bases. V trimming: 5 bases; J trimming: 3 bases; junction bases outside the gene matches: 9. The germline V gene has CDR1 MNHEY and CDR2 SVGEGT. The CDR3 is 18 residues long. The CDR3 is CASSPRTSGRALTDTQYF. In DNA form, the CDR3 reads TGTGCCAGCAGTCCCCGGACTAGCGGGAGGGCCTTAACAGATACGCAGTATTTT.

The V call is TRBV28, the J call TRBJ1-6; weak D call: TRBD1 (5 bases). The germline V gene has CDR1 MDHEN and CDR2 SYDVKM. There are 18 residues in the CDR3. Trimming stripped 2 bases from V and 6 bases from J, with 20 bases between. This CDR3 reads CASSLGSSRRGSNSPLHF. DNA for the CDR3: TGTGCCAGCAGTTTAGGCTCATCCCGTAGGGGCTCTAATTCACCCCTCCACTTT.